This T cell receptor beta chain was found in a study of cytomegalovirus exposure and HLA in healthy donors. Study results and caveats: Subsequent analysis of the approximately 110 validation repertoires found a tendency for first-cohort TCR clusters to co-occur. Reports showed the classifier diagnosing cytomegalovirus status with high specificity and sensitivity.

TCRdb keeps only in-frame clones here, not all; method: immunoSEQ multiplex PCR. The data show some 98,000 clones, with around 88% seen just once and roughly 3.7% held by the top ten. V was clipped by 2 bases and J by 5 bases, with 12 bases between them. Germline CDR1 reads SQVTM; CDR2 reads ANQGSEA. There are 13 residues in the CDR3. Concerning this clone itself: As yet, its antigen is unknown.

The specimen sequenced was PBMCs. The genes are TRBV29-1 and TRBJ1-1, with D perhaps TRBD1 (5 bases). This TCR was sampled from a woman in her 30s in good health and CMV-seronegative. DNA for the CDR3: TGCAGCGTTGAATCCCGACAGAGAACTGAAGCTTTCTTT. It is translated as CSVESRQRTEAFF.